This TCR beta chain is drawn from a study of blood T cell repertoires in COVID-19. Study-wide context: The United States, Italy and Spain were the sources of the acute and convalescent COVID-19 samples. In each case, the material was cDNA or gDNA derived from T cells, B-cell-depleted T cells, or PBMCs.

The germline gives CDR1 SGHAT, CDR2 FQNNGV. CDR3 length equals 15 residues. V lost 6 bases, J lost 4 bases, and 7 bases stayed unmatched. Original methodology: Estimation of nucleated cell counts was performed using reference gene primer amplification. This table comes from immunoSEQ multiplex PCR, and its TCRdb copy is limited to in-frame clones, with some not included. V and J calls and clone size come straight from that table; D and trimming were deduced from the DNA. The sample includes 130,000 to 150,000 clones, roughly three quarters of them seen just once. The V call is TRBV11-2, the J call TRBJ2-1; 9 positions agree with TRBD2. Sequencing used peripheral blood. The source is a woman aged 55-70 years with acute or convalescent COVID-19. In DNA, the CDR3 is TGTGCCAGCAGTTATGCGGGGGGGGGTTACAATGAGCAGTTCTTC. Protein: CASSYAGGGYNEQFF.